The following is a T cell receptor (beta chain) sequence with its context. Data came from immunoSEQ multiplex PCR; TCRdb stores just in-frame clones and leaves some out. The data contain some 1,900,000 clones, 85% to 95% of them seen just once; the ten biggest clones take up roughly 1.2%. The sample comes from a study of shared clonotypes between healthy human individuals. Selected positively for CCR7 and CD45RO-negative, naive CD8 cells excluded terminally differentiated effector memory CD45RA+ cells. The V end lost 3 bases, the J end lost 1 base, and 13 bases lay between the germline ends. Germline-derived CDR1 and CDR2 are SGHAT and FQNNGV. CDR3 size: 15 residues.

Sequencing used naive CD8+ T cells sorted from blood. This sequence was found in a man aged 18 to 29 in good health. V is TRBV11-2 and J is TRBJ2-7; D possibly corresponds to TRBD2 (7 bases). The CDR3 DNA is TGTGCCAGCAGCTTTGGGGGGGCCGTTTCCTACGAGCAGTACTTC. This encodes CASSFGGAVSYEQYF.